The 30 T cell receptor beta chains given below trace back to one sample, sequenced in a study of T cell responses to AZD1222 COVID-19 vaccine. TCRdb's table, derived via immunoSEQ multiplex PCR, lists solely in-frame clones and lacks some. This table holds about 160,000 clones, about 89% found once. Sequencing used peripheral blood, obtained on day 0 of AZD1222 vaccination. The receptors stem from an adult in good health.

The chain carries TRBV7-2 and TRBJ1-1; D call uncertain. This CDR3 contains 12 residues. V gave up 3 bases and J gave up 1 base, with 3 bases separating them. Germline CDR1 is SGHTA and CDR2 is FQGNSA. The CDR3 DNA follows: TGTGCCAGCAGCTTGAAGAACACTGAAGCTTTCTTT. Translated, it gives CASSLKNTEAFF.

The CDR3 reads CASSLLGGVQETQYF. In DNA form, the CDR3 reads TGTGCCAGCAGCTTATTGGGGGGGGTCCAGGAGACCCAGTACTTC. This chain uses TRBV7-2 with TRBJ2-5; TRBD2 matches at 7 bases. Germline assignment: CDR1 SGHTA and CDR2 FQGNSA. The CDR3 spans 15 residues. Unmatched junction bases numbered 8, after V lost 2 bases and J lost 5 bases.

This clone was picked up one time. The chain carries TRBV7-8 and TRBJ1-4; 7 positions match TRBD1. This CDR3 comprises 17 residues. J lost 7 bases, V lost 5 bases, and 16 bases had no gene match. Germline V gene sequence: CDR1 SGHVS, CDR2 FQNEAQ. The CDR3 DNA reads TGTGCCAGCAGCCCGCCTCAGGGGGGGACATCTAGTGAAAAACTGTTTTTT. As protein: CASSPPQGGTSSEKLFF.

The chain recombines TRBV12-3 or TRBV12-4 with TRBJ1-3; unclear D gene. V was trimmed by 8 bases and J by 0 bases, leaving 8 bases between them. The CDR3 length is 13 residues. In nucleotides, the CDR3 is TGTGCCAGCGCCGGCCGCTCTGGAAACACCATATATTTT. Translating gives CASAGRSGNTIYF.

The table lists this clone with a few counts. The V gene is TRBV12-3 or TRBV12-4, the J gene TRBJ1-1; tentative D call: TRBD1 (5 bases). V gave up 3 bases and J gave up 3 bases, with 8 bases separating them. The CDR3 has 13 residues. The CDR3 DNA follows: TGTGCCAGCAGTTTTCAAGGGGACACTGAAGCTTTCTTT. It is translated as CASSFQGDTEAFF.

This sequence joins TRBV19 and TRBJ1-1, with D possibly TRBD1 on 5 matching bases. The germline V gene has CDR1 LNHDA and CDR2 SQIVND (reference sequence). V lost 2 bases to trimming and J lost 11 bases, with 9 bases between them. This CDR3 has 11 amino acids. DNA of the CDR3: TGTGCCAGTAGTATATCGGGGGTCGCTTTCTTT. It translates to CASSISGVAFF.

This clone was observed a few times. This sequence joins TRBV6-2 or TRBV6-3 and TRBJ2-1; 9 bases fit TRBD2. The CDR3 is 17 residues long. Per germline, CDR1 MNHEY and CDR2 SVGEGT. After removal of 5 bases from V and 7 bases from J, the junction contained 15 bases not matched to a gene. CDR3 DNA sequence: TGTGCCAGCAGTCCCTCTACCGTAGCGGGAGATTTGAATGAGCAGTTCTTC. Protein: CASSPSTVAGDLNEQFF.

J is TRBJ2-1 and V is TRBV7-2; D is perhaps TRBD1 (5 bases). V was pared by 0 bases and J by 4 bases, with 7 bases between. The germline CDR1 and CDR2 sequences are SGHTA and FQGNSA. This CDR3 comprises 14 residues. Written as DNA, the CDR3 is TGTGCCAGCAGCTTAGCTAGGGGATACAATGAGCAGTTCTTC. The encoded protein is CASSLARGYNEQFF.

This chain links TRBV2 with TRBJ1-3; D is perhaps TRBD1 (5 bases). V gave up 2 bases and J gave up 0 bases, with 20 bases separating them. The CDR3 consists of 19 residues. Germline loops: CDR1 SNHLY, CDR2 FYNNEI. CDR3 in amino acids: CASSETWGRHSTSGNTIYF. The CDR3 DNA sequence: TGTGCCAGCAGTGAAACTTGGGGACGCCACAGCACCTCTGGAAACACCATATATTTT.

The J gene is TRBJ2-2, the V gene TRBV19; D perhaps matches TRBD1 (5 bases). Trimming removed 7 bases at V and 0 bases at J, with 9 bases between. Per germline, CDR1 LNHDA and CDR2 SQIVND (reference sequence). This CDR3 is 14 amino acids long. CDR3 sequence reads: CASKGISNTGELFF. The CDR3 nucleotides read TGTGCCAGTAAGGGGATCTCGAACACCGGGGAGCTGTTTTTT.

This chain joins TRBV11-2 and TRBJ2-7, with D uncertain. The CDR3 runs to 19 residues. Germline values: CDR1 SGHAT, CDR2 FQNNGV. V lost 1 base and J lost 0, with 22 bases in between. CDR3 protein: CASSLAQLGWPARSYEQYF. The CDR3 region has the DNA TGTGCCAGCAGCTTAGCACAATTGGGGTGGCCCGCCCGCTCCTACGAGCAGTACTTC.

This rearrangement joins TRBV9 to TRBJ2-2, with D possibly TRBD1 on 6 matching bases. This CDR3 has 15 residues. Germline-derived CDR1 and CDR2 are SGDLS and YYNGEE. Between the trimmed V and J ends, which lost 0 bases and 5 bases, there was a span of 11 bases. The CDR3 protein is CASSVAARGTGELFF. For the CDR3, the DNA is TGTGCCAGCAGCGTAGCGGCCAGGGGAACCGGGGAGCTGTTTTTT.

J is TRBJ1-1 and V is TRBV4-1, with D possibly matching TRBD1 (5 bases). Germline CDR1 reads MGHRA; CDR2 reads YSYEKL. The CDR3 extends over 17 amino acids. V was shortened by 3 bases and J by 0 bases, with 17 bases between the two germline ends. This CDR3 is CASSHATILTVNTEAFF. The CDR3, as DNA: TGCGCCAGCAGCCATGCTACTATACTGACAGTGAACACTGAAGCTTTCTTT.

The table lists this clone with a count of one. This chain uses TRBV27 with TRBJ2-4; 10 nucleotides agree with TRBD1. The V segment lost 6 bases and the J segment 7 bases; nucleotides outside the gene matches: 3. The CDR3 extends over 13 amino acids. Germline CDR1 MNHEY, CDR2 SMNVEV (reference sequence). Here the CDR3 reads CASSWDRGNIQYF. The DNA of the CDR3 is TGTGCCAGCAGCTGGGACAGGGGCAACATTCAGTACTTC.

V is TRBV27 and J is TRBJ1-5; the D gene is possibly TRBD1 (5 bases). The CDR3 has 15 amino acids. V lost 1 base, J lost 4 bases, and 11 bases lay in between. Germline assignment: CDR1 MNHEY and CDR2 SMNVEV (reference sequence). The CDR3 region is CASSLFGRGNQPQHF. DNA for the CDR3: TGTGCCAGCAGTTTATTTGGAAGGGGAAATCAGCCCCAGCATTTT.

The chain has TRBV9 and TRBJ2-7; no reliable D call. Trimming cost V 0 bases and J 3 bases, with 10 bases left between them. The CDR3 consists of 14 residues. Germline V gene lookup returns CDR1 SGDLS and CDR2 YYNGEE. The CDR3 DNA is TGTGCCAGCAGCGTAGGCACAGTAGGCTACGAGCAGTACTTC. Residues: CASSVGTVGYEQYF.

This rearrangement joins TRBV25-1 to TRBJ2-7, with TRBD2 matching over 14 bases. From germline, CDR1 is MGHDK and CDR2 SYGVNS. Trimming took 1 base from V and 4 from J; bases not matched to a gene: 6. The CDR3 covers 17 residues. CDR3 in DNA: TGTGCCAGCAGTGAATTGGGGACTAGCGGGAGCAAGTACGAGCAGTACTTC. Translation gives CASSELGTSGSKYEQYF.

This chain uses TRBV6-5 with TRBJ1-2; D possibly corresponds to TRBD1 (5 bases). CDR3 length equals 11 residues. In germline, CDR1 is MNHEY, CDR2 SVGAGI. V was shortened by 4 bases and J by 8 bases, with 8 bases between the two germline ends. In DNA form, the CDR3 reads TGTGCCAGCAGTTCAGGGAGAGGCTACACCTTC. Translation gives CASSSGRGYTF.

V gene TRBV27 combines with J gene TRBJ2-4, with D unresolved. This CDR3 comprises 14 residues. Between the trimmed V and J ends, which lost 6 bases and 7 bases, there was a span of 16 bases. Germline V gene data show CDR1 as MNHEY and CDR2 as SMNVEV (reference sequence). Here the CDR3 DNA reads TGTGCCAGCAGCCGATTGGGTGTGGTCAACATTCAGTACTTC. Encoded protein: CASSRLGVVNIQYF.

The genes are TRBV10-2 and TRBJ2-3, with D possibly being TRBD1 (6 bases). The CDR3 has 15 residues. Between the trimmed V and J ends, which lost 2 bases and 1 base, there was a span of 10 bases. Germline V gene lookup returns CDR1 WSHSY and CDR2 SAAADI. CDR3 nucleotide sequence: TGCGCCAGCAGTGAGACAGGGATGGGCACAGATACGCAGTATTTT. Translation: CASSETGMGTDTQYF.

This sequence joins TRBV5-4 and TRBJ2-3; TRBD2 matches 8 bases. The CDR3 is made up of 15 amino acids. Trimming took 4 bases from V and 4 from J; bases not matched to a gene: 8. CDR1 is SGHNT, CDR2 YYREEE, per germline (reference sequence). CDR3 protein: CASSITGGWADTQYF. CDR3 nucleotide sequence: TGTGCCAGCAGCATTACGGGGGGGTGGGCAGATACGCAGTATTTT.

The chain uses TRBV7-2 and TRBJ1-1; tentatively, D is TRBD1 (5 bases). The CDR3 sequence is 12 residues long. Germline loops: CDR1 SGHTA, CDR2 FQGNSA. V gave up 4 bases and J gave up 6 bases, with 9 bases separating them. The CDR3 is CASSWDGPEAFF. CDR3 DNA sequence: TGTGCCAGCAGCTGGGACGGCCCTGAAGCTTTCTTT.

The V gene is TRBV28, the J gene TRBJ2-7; TRBD1 might be the D (6 bases). The germline V and J ends were trimmed by 8 bases and 5 bases, with 16 bases remaining between them. Germline loops: CDR1 MDHEN, CDR2 SYDVKM. This CDR3 is 13 amino acids long. The CDR3 DNA reads as TGTGCCAGCGGGGAACAGGGTGACCACGAGCAGTACTTC. It is translated as CASGEQGDHEQYF.

The chain employs TRBV19 and TRBJ1-1, with D perhaps matching TRBD1 (6 bases). CDR1 and CDR2 (germline): LNHDA, SQIVND (reference sequence). This CDR3 is built from 14 residues. The V and J ends lost 5 bases and 4 bases respectively, with 14 bases between them. The CDR3 region is CASSSRGRGTEAFF. The CDR3 DNA sequence: TGTGCCAGTAGTTCCCGGGGGCGCGGCACTGAAGCTTTCTTT.

The rearrangement joins TRBV27 to TRBJ1-2, with D possibly being TRBD1 (6 bases). The CDR3 spans 13 residues. Germline V gene lookup returns CDR1 MNHEY and CDR2 SMNVEV (reference sequence). V was trimmed by 6 bases and J by 4 bases, leaving 12 bases between them. CDR3: CASRPGQSYGYTF. CDR3 DNA: TGTGCCAGCAGGCCCGGACAGAGCTATGGCTACACCTTC.

The chain combines TRBV7-8 with TRBJ1-6, with 7 bases fitting TRBD1. The CDR3 is made up of 14 amino acids. Germline lookup yields CDR1 SGHVS and CDR2 FQNEAQ. The trim removed 1 base at V and 10 bases at J, leaving 4 bases unmatched. In nucleotides, the CDR3 is TGTGCCAGCAGCTTAGAGGACAGGAGATCACCCCTCCACTTT. Translation: CASSLEDRRSPLHF.

Only a few counts were recorded for this clone. The rearrangement joins TRBV24-1 to TRBJ1-1; 10 bases agree with TRBD1. V gave up 4 bases and J gave up 7 bases; unmatched junction bases: 8. CDR1 and CDR2 (germline): KGHDR, SFDVKD. The CDR3 runs 15 residues. CDR3: CATSDRGQGKIEAFF. CDR3 DNA: TGTGCCACCAGTGACCGGGGACAGGGGAAAATTGAAGCTTTCTTT.

The chain combines TRBV29-1 with TRBJ2-1; 9 nucleotides align to TRBD2. The germline V gene encodes CDR1 SQVTM and CDR2 ANQGSEA. V was pared by 7 bases and J by 6 bases, with 7 bases of the junction left unmatched. The CDR3 sequence is 13 residues long. The CDR3 nucleotides are TGCAGCGCTGGGACTAGCCTTAGCAATGAGCAGTTCTTC. Encoded protein: CSAGTSLSNEQFF.

This chain links TRBV29-1 with TRBJ1-2, with 8 positions matching TRBD1. Germline assignment: CDR1 SQVTM and CDR2 ANQGSEA. This CDR3 is 13 amino acids long. The trim removed 3 bases at V and 8 bases at J, leaving 8 bases unmatched. The CDR3 DNA reads as TGCAGCGTTGACTTGCAGGGGGCGAAAGGCTACACCTTC. Translated, it gives CSVDLQGAKGYTF.

The CDR3 region has the DNA TGTGCCAGCAGGAAGGCGGGTGCCAATCGTTACGAGCAGTACTTC. Its translation: CASRKAGANRYEQYF. The rearrangement links TRBV2 to TRBJ2-7, with D possibly TRBD2 on 5 matching bases. Germline V lookup: CDR1 SNHLY, CDR2 FYNNEI. The germline V and J ends were trimmed by 6 bases and 4 bases, with 19 bases remaining between them. The CDR3 length is 15 residues.